This TCR beta chain was sequenced in a study of shared clonotypes between healthy human individuals. To note about this clone: Its specificity is not known.

Sequencing used immunoSEQ multiplex PCR; TCRdb keeps in-frame clones, though not all of them. This sample yields over a million clones, of which roughly 96% are seen a single time; over 1% belongs to the top ten. Trimming left V 5 bases short and J 5 bases short, with 11 bases between. CDR1 and CDR2 (germline): SGHTA, FQGNSA. The CDR3 has 13 residues. Study-wide results and limits: A handful of donors shared around 5% of their naive CD4 clonotypes. The sampled material consisted only of blood, and tissue repertoires are likely to differ.

The chain couples TRBV7-2 to TRBJ2-3; no firm D call. This TCR came from a man aged 25 to 40 in good health. Sequenced sample: naive CD4+ T cells sorted from blood. The subset: CD45RA+ positively selected. The CDR3 nucleotides are TGTGCCAGCAGCCAAACCCCGTTAGATACGCAGTATTTT. Its protein is CASSQTPLDTQYF. The entire variable domain, with the rest obtained from reference TRBV7-2 and TRBJ2-3, is as follows: GAGVSQSPSNKVTEKGKDVELRCDPISGHTALYWYRQSLGQGLEFLIYFQGNSAPDKSGLPSDRFSAERTGGSVSTLTIQRTQQEDSAVYLCASSQTPLDTQYFGPGTRLTVL.